These 8 T cell receptor beta chains were sequenced from one sample in a study of blood T cell repertoires in COVID-19. Using immunoSEQ multiplex PCR, the repertoire was profiled, and TCRdb retains in-frame clones only, with some absent. Of fewer than 250,000 clones listed, less than 85% are singletons. The specimen was peripheral blood. These receptors all stem from a woman aged 45-59 years with acute or convalescent COVID-19.

The genes are TRBV14 and TRBJ1-2; D is unresolved. This CDR3 has 13 residues. Germline assignment: CDR1 SGHDN and CDR2 FVKESK. V was clipped by 5 bases and J by 1 base, with 8 bases between them. CDR3 sequence reads: CASSASVNYGYTF. CDR3 sequence (DNA): TGTGCCAGCAGCGCGAGCGTTAACTATGGCTACACCTTC.

J is TRBJ2-1 and V is TRBV3-1 (or the pseudogene TRBV3-2), with TRBD2 matching over 11 bases. In germline, CDR1 is LGHDT, CDR2 YNNKEL (reference sequence). V shed 8 bases, J shed 11 bases, and the junction held 8 bases outside the gene matches. There are 13 residues in the CDR3. Written as DNA, the CDR3 is TGTGCCAGCGGGCTAGCGGGGGGCCAGCAGCAGTTCTTC. Its translation is CASGLAGGQQQFF.

J is TRBJ1-1 and V is TRBV3-1 (or the pseudogene TRBV3-2); 7 bases are a match to TRBD1. This CDR3 has 14 residues. The J segment lost 5 bases and the V segment lost 5 bases, leaving 8 bases of the junction unmatched. CDR1 LGHDT and CDR2 YNNKEL come from the germline V gene (reference sequence). Here the CDR3 DNA reads TGTGCCAGCAGCTACCCAAACAGGGGAACTGAAGCTTTCTTT. Its translation is CASSYPNRGTEAFF.

This rearrangement joins TRBV6-5 to TRBJ1-1; TRBD1 is a possible D gene (5 bases). The CDR3 loop spans 14 amino acids. The germline V gene encodes CDR1 MNHEY and CDR2 SVGAGI. The germline V and J ends were trimmed by 6 bases and 1 base, with 12 bases remaining between them. The DNA of the CDR3 is TGTGCCAGCAGGGGCATAGGGGCGAACACTGAAGCTTTCTTT. Its translation: CASRGIGANTEAFF.

Of note for this clone: Within the sample, other DNA sequences also encode this same CDR3. V and J are TRBV5-1 and TRBJ2-1; 9 nucleotides line up with TRBD2. Germline CDR1 and CDR2: SGHRS and YFSETQ. V shed 1 base, J shed 4 bases, and the junction held 6 bases outside the gene matches. The CDR3 runs 16 residues. The CDR3 here is CASSLISGSYYNEQFF. The CDR3 bases are TGCGCCAGCAGCTTGATTAGCGGGAGCTATTACAATGAGCAGTTCTTC.

This clone was counted once. The chain joins TRBV19 to TRBJ1-1; a weak D match, TRBD1 (6 bases). The length of the CDR3 is 15 residues. CDR1 is LNHDA, CDR2 SQIVND, per germline (reference sequence). V was clipped by 3 bases and J by 4 bases, with 15 bases between them. CDR3: CASSISGAVSTEAFF. The DNA of the CDR3 is TGTGCCAGTAGTATTTCAGGGGCAGTGAGCACTGAAGCTTTCTTT.

V is TRBV4-3 and J is TRBJ2-1; maybe TRBD1 (5 bases). Germline V gives CDR1 LGHNA, CDR2 YSLEER. This CDR3 spans 16 amino acids. V was pared by 1 base and J by 4 bases, with 14 bases between. CDR3 loop: CASSQGLTGSYNEQFF. The CDR3 bases are TGCGCCAGCAGCCAAGGTTTAACAGGTTCGTACAATGAGCAGTTCTTC.

This rearrangement joins TRBV19 to TRBJ2-1, with 10 positions matching TRBD2. There are 16 residues in the CDR3. J lost 3 bases, V lost 7 bases, and 9 bases had no gene match. Germline CDR1 LNHDA, CDR2 SQIVND (reference sequence). The DNA for the CDR3 is TGTGCCAGTATTACCCCTAGCGGGGGAGACTACAATGAGCAGTTCTTC. This gives the protein CASITPSGGDYNEQFF.